A selection of T cell receptor beta chains follows, all from one sample in a study of blood T cell repertoires in COVID-19. TCRdb's table, derived via immunoSEQ multiplex PCR, lists solely in-frame clones and lacks some. The sample records about 140,000 clones, 85% being singletons. Sequencing was performed on PBMCs or T cells enriched from blood (not recorded which). The receptors come from a middle-aged woman who had recovered from COVID-19. Each CDR3 is given with its conserved first and last residue.

V gene	J gene	CDR3 protein
TRBV9	TRBJ2-3	CASSPGLAGTDTQYF
TRBV4-2	TRBJ2-3	CASSQDDSESTDTQYF
TRBV5-6	TRBJ2-1	CASSLGANEQFF
TRBV18	TRBJ1-6	CASSAEGVGNSPLHF
TRBV24-1	TRBJ2-1	CATSSGTYNEQFF
TRBV7-8	TRBJ2-5	CASSSTQGYQETQYF
TRBV5-6	TRBJ1-6	CASSLEQNSPLHF
TRBV7-3	TRBJ2-7	CASSPIYRTTGTNYEQYF
TRBV10-1	TRBJ1-1	CASSGGRGGGVNTEAFF
TRBV21-1	TRBJ1-1	CASSPREGEGSTEAFF
TRBV28	TRBJ1-2	CATGGGHGYTF
TRBV27	TRBJ1-2	CASSLYGGAGYTF
TRBV15	TRBJ1-1	CATALGTTNTEAFF
TRBV5-4	TRBJ1-1	CASSLRHGAFF
TRBV4-2	TRBJ1-2	CASSQGNLEGYGYTF
TRBV19	TRBJ2-7	CASSIQGDFSYEQYF
TRBV3-1/TRBV3-2	TRBJ1-1	CASSQDTLNTEAFF
TRBV2	TRBJ2-7	CASSEGKGPSYEQYF
TRBV11-2	TRBJ2-3	CASSPGDRASTDTQYF
TRBV3-1/TRBV3-2	TRBJ1-4	CASSPSDRGLGKLFF
TRBV9	TRBJ2-3	CASSVDVGGSTDTQYF
TRBV19	TRBJ1-5	CASSIVGHQKQPQHF
TRBV5-8	TRBJ1-2	CASSFRTGVESGYTF
TRBV12-2	TRBJ1-6	CASRLGSRYSPLHF
TRBV19	TRBJ1-1	CASSARSTRNTEAFF
TRBV7-2	TRBJ2-7	CASSRLASYEQYF
TRBV6-5	TRBJ2-7	CASSFVQGPYEQYF
TRBV2	TRBJ1-1	CASRWEGGTEAFF
TRBV28	TRBJ1-2	CASSLSGGHGYTF
TRBV5-1	TRBJ2-1	CASSPRTGGRAEQFF
TRBV12-5	TRBJ1-1	CASGLDIPLKTEAFF
TRBV4-2	TRBJ1-1	CASRPQGFMNTEAFF
TRBV19	TRBJ2-4	CASSLEVAKNIQYF
TRBV9	TRBJ2-3	CASSPQTSSDTQYF
TRBV19	TRBJ1-5	CASTRGQRTVGSNQPQHF
TRBV5-5	TRBJ2-7	CASSLFGTAHYEQYF
TRBV25-1	TRBJ1-6	CASSGDWNSPLHF
TRBV4-1	TRBJ2-5	CASNDPGTAEETQYF
TRBV12-3/TRBV12-4	TRBJ2-7	CASSFGTGEQYF
TRBV5-1	TRBJ1-2	CASSPGPSEIGYTF
TRBV6-5	TRBJ1-2	CASTRGQGPGYTF
TRBV4-1	TRBJ1-2	CASSQDLTKGPWGYTF